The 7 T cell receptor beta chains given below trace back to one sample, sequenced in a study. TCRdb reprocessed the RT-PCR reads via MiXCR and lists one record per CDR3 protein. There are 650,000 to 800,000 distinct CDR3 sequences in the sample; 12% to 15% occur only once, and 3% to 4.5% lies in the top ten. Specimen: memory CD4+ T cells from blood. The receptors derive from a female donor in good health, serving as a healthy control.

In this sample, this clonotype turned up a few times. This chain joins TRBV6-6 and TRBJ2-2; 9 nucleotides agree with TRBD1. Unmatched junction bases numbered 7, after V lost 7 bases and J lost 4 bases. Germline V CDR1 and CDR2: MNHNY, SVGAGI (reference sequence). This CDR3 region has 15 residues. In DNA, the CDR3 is TGTGCCAGCATTTCACAGGGGGCGGTCACCGGGGAGCTGTTTTTT. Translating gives CASISQGAVTGELFF.

The chain's CDR3 is CASSLGSSGGQETQYF. The DNA for the CDR3 is TGCGCCAGCAGCTTGGGAAGTAGCGGGGGCCAAGAGACCCAGTACTTC. J is TRBJ2-5 and V is TRBV5-1; 9 nucleotides agree with TRBD2. Germline V gene data show CDR1 as SGHRS and CDR2 as YFSETQ. CDR3 size: 16 residues. V was pared by 0 bases and J by 1 base, with 4 bases of the junction left unmatched.

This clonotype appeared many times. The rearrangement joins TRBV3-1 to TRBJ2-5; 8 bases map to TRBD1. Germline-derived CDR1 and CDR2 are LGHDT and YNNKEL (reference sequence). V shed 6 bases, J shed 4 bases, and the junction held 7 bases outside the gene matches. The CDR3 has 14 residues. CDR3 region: CASSGGQGGETQYF. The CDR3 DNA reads TGTGCCAGCAGTGGTGGACAGGGAGGAGAGACCCAGTACTTC.

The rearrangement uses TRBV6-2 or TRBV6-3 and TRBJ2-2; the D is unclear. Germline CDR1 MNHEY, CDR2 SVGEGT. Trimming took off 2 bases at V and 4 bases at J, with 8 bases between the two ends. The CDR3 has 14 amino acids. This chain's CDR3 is CASSYDFLTGELFF. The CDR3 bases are TGTGCCAGCAGTTACGACTTCCTCACCGGGGAGCTGTTTTTT.

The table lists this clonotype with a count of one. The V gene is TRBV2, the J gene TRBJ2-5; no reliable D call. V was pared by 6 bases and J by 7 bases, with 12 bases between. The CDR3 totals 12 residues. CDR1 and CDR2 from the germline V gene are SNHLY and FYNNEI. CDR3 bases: TGTGCCAGCAGCGTGGAGAGATGGACCCAGTACTTC. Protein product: CASSVERWTQYF.

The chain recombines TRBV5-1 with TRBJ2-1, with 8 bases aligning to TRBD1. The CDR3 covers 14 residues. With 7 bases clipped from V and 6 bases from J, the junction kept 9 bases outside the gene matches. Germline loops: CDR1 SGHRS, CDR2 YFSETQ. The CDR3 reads CASRRQGLSNEQFF. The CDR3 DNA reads TGCGCCAGCCGTAGACAGGGGCTCTCCAATGAGCAGTTCTTC. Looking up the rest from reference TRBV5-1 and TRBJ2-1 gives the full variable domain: KAGVTQTPRYLIKTRGQQVTLSCSPISGHRSVSWYQQTPGQGLQFLFEYFSETQRNKGNFPGRFSGRQFSNSRSEMNVSTLELGDSALYLCASRRQGLSNEQFFGPGTRLTVL.

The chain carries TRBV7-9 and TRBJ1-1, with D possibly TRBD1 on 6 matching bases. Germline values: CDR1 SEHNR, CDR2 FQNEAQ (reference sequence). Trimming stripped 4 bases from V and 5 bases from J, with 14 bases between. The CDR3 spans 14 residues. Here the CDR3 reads CASSSQGLRTEAFF. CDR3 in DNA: TGTGCCAGCAGCTCACAGGGACTGAGGACTGAAGCTTTCTTT. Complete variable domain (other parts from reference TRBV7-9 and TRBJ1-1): DTGVSQNPRHKITKRGQNVTFRCDPISEHNRLYWYRQTLGQGPEFLTYFQNEAQLEKSRLLSDRFSAERPKGSFSTLEIQRTEQGDSAMYLCASSSQGLRTEAFFGQGTRLTVV.